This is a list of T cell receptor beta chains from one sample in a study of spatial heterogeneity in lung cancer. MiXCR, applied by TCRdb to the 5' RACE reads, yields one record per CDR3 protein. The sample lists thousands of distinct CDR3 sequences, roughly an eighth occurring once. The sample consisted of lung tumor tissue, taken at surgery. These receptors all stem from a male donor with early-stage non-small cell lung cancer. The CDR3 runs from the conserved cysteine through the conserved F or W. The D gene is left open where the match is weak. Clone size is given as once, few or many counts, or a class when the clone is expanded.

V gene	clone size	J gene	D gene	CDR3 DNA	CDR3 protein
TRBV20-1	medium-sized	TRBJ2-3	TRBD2	TGCAGTGCTATGCCTAGCGGGATCGCAGATACGCAGTATTTT	CSAMPSGIADTQYF
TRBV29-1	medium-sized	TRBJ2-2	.	TGCAGCGTTGAAGTGGCGTGGGAGCTGTTTTTT	CSVEVAWELFF
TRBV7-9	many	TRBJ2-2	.	TGTGCCAGCAGCTTAGTCGGAGTCGACGGGGAGCTGTTTTTT	CASSLVGVDGELFF
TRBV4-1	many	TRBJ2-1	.	TGCGCCAGCAGCCAAGAAGGACGTAACACCTACAATGAGCAGTTCTTC	CASSQEGRNTYNEQFF
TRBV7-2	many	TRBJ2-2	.	TGTGCCAGCAGAACTATTGGGGGGACCGGGGAGCTGTTTTTT	CASRTIGGTGELFF
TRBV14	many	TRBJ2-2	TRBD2	TGTGCCAGCAGCCATGGGACTAGCGGGACCACCGGGGAGCTGTTTTTT	CASSHGTSGTTGELFF
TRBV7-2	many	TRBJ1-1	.	TGTGCCAGCAGCCTCCCCCGCACAATCGGTAGGGCTTTCTTT	CASSLPRTIGRAFF
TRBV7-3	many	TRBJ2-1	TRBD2	TGTGCCAGCAGCTTAATCAGCGGGAGTTTTCCCAGCGAGCAGTTCTTC	CASSLISGSFPSEQFF
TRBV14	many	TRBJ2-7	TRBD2	TGTGCCAGCAGCCTACTCTCGGGAGGGAAAGGCGAGCAGTACTTC	CASSLLSGGKGEQYF
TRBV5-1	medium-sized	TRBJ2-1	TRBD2	TGCGCCAGCAGCGCAATAGCGGGAGGACTCGGGGATGAGCAGTTCTTC	CASSAIAGGLGDEQFF
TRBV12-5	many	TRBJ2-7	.	TGTGCTAGTGGTTTGGCACGACCGTCCAGAAGCTACGAGCAGTACTTC	CASGLARPSRSYEQYF